This T cell receptor beta chain is from a study of shared clonotypes between healthy human individuals. Terminally differentiated effector memory CD45RA+ cells were left out of the naive CD8 fraction, which was CD45RO-negative and positively selected for CCR7. Measured with immunoSEQ multiplex PCR; TCRdb has only the in-frame clones, and not every one. The sample contains approximately 1.9 million clones, roughly 95% of which appear only once. The ends were cut back, 4 bases at V and 7 bases at J, with 13 bases in the middle. The CDR3 is made up of 14 amino acids. Germline values: CDR1 WNHNN, CDR2 SYGVQD (reference sequence).

The rearrangement uses TRBV10-1 and TRBJ2-2; the D is unclear. The sequence was obtained from a man younger than 30 in good health. Some clones in this sample may be carry-over from other donors' samples. Sequencing was done on a sample of naive CD8+ T cells from PBMCs. DNA for the CDR3: TGCGCCAGCAGTGCAGGAGTGAGTGGCGGGGAGCTGTTTTTT. Amino acids: CASSAGVSGGELFF.